The present T cell receptor beta chain was sequenced within a study of cytomegalovirus exposure and HLA in healthy donors (dated by TCRdb to about 2017). Concerning the study at large: An earlier analysis of approximately 640 of the donors reported 250 to 300 Gb of sequence data and around 120 million unique TCR beta sequences from 150 million to 200 million T cells. The study combined high-throughput TCR immunosequencing, statistical association of individual TCRs with disease status, and machine learning to predict cytomegalovirus infection status. The aim of the study was to test whether cataloging public T cell receptors could identify signatures of past pathogen exposure. A later analysis re-examined previously published TCR beta repertoires from over 500 donors and added high-resolution HLA genotyping to investigate patterns of TCR occurrence. Of the approximately 370 genotyped donors, less than 90% were placed in the genetic ancestry cluster associated with self-reported Caucasian donors. In a later genetic analysis, genome-wide SNP genotypes for about three fifths of the 666 donors were used, and that subset was treated as a discovery cohort. An early release that covered about 600 HLA-typed donors contained approximately 300 gigabases of sequencing data and 65 million to 100 million unique TCR sequences. Several DR-DQ haplotypes were handled as single units for association and clustering because linkage in the cohort was strong. Typing coverage differed by locus: A, B, C, DRB1 and DQB1 were typed in roughly 629-630 donors, DQA1 in about 500, DPA1 in some 600, and DPB1 in 472. Rather than using new phenotypic data, the later analysis identified candidate immune exposures from TCR beta sequences and from how often those sequences occurred across donors. Along with the approximately 700-subject first cohort, a separate validation cohort of around 110 different subjects was used. All discovery cohort repertoires had been generated using a single sequencing platform. An earlier analysis of around 640 of the donors used high-throughput TCR beta sequencing to judge whether each TCR beta V gene segment behaved as functional or pseudogenic. The T cell repertoires of 670 or so subjects were profiled by immunosequencing and related to cytomegalovirus serostatus. Donor age, sex, ethnicity and CMV serostatus were compiled together with the repertoire data. HLA typing included class I and class II loci at four-digit resolution. Among 398 genotyped donors of the cohort, an average of around 240,000 unique TCR beta nucleotide sequences were sequenced per donor, roughly 20% of them non-productive.

This clone was observed a handful of times. No cognate antigen has been identified for it. Base qualities are missing; no much larger clone stands one base away. What the work shows at the level of the full study, not this receptor alone: Correlated functional status among segregating V segments might be attributable to linkage disequilibrium, but an unknown experimental factor could not be ruled out. The classifier was reported to diagnose cytomegalovirus status with high specificity and sensitivity in both the original and validation cohorts. This cohort had only TCR beta chains sequenced, and the lack of alpha or paired-chain data limited which features could be detected. The authors suggested that the approach could potentially be extended to other disease states and immunological phenotypes. In a later genetic analysis, fewer N-insertions in productive TCRs were reported among donors in an Asian-associated ancestry cluster than the approximately 710-donor mean. In the study, about 150 TCR beta chains were listed as associated with cytomegalovirus. Broadly in line with IMGT annotations, most TCR beta V segments showed up in productive rearrangements about 90% or about 30% of the time in an earlier analysis of around 550 of the donors. According to a later analysis, TCR association rates differed among HLA loci, with DRB1 alleles showing the most associated TCRs and HLA-C alleles showing the fewest. In a later analysis, some 17,000 TCR beta sequences were associated with specific HLA alleles at a false discovery rate of 0.05. Because HLA typing was missing for some donors at each locus, association tests included only the typed subset. In a later analysis, several top co-occurrence clusters were reported to appear linked to parvovirus B19, influenza, CMV and Epstein-Barr virus. Because the 87-base-pair reads could not distinguish some IMGT-functional V segments, including TRBV6-2 and TRBV6-3, those segments were excluded. V-gene and J-gene trimming of TCR beta chains was associated with a missense DCLRE1C variant in a later genetic analysis, and the association was replicated in an independent cohort. Because counts were too low, roughly 16 rarely observed V segments, including chromosome 9 orphons, were excluded from the earlier analysis of under 650 of the donors. Three of the identified cytomegalovirus-associated TCR beta chains were confirmed in vitro to be specific for cytomegalovirus antigens. A cluster of highly shared sequence variants was judged likely to be a technical artifact of the sequencing pipeline. Compared with equally common non-associated chains, HLA-associated TCR beta chains in a later analysis were more clonally expanded and had lower generation probabilities. A further reported finding was that TCR beta sequences accurately predicted the HLA-A and HLA-B alleles for most subjects in the first cohort. When HLA alleles, especially DR and DQ, strongly co-occurred, attributing TCR associations to individual alleles was difficult. Most CMV-associated TCR beta chains appeared to be HLA-restricted in a later analysis, and the HLA associations seemed to be driven largely by CMV exposure. Most TCR sequences were observed very rarely across donors, whereas some public TCRs were present in many individuals. Immune exposure information for the cohort was limited to CMV serostatus. The presence/absence analyses assumed that sequencing depth was roughly uniform across donors, and that assumption may not be true.

Trimming costs V 2 bases and J 0 bases, and their ends lie 9 bases apart. The CDR3 sequence holds 14 residues, the cysteine and phenylalanine included. Only the CDR3 part of the read is kept: 42 bases, read in frame from the first base. The germline V gene encodes CDR1 SGHRS and CDR2 YFSETQ. In total, approximately 610 healthy bone marrow donors made up the cohort. At the time of sampling, every cohort member was nominally healthy, though immune exposures that went unrecorded were likely present. The donor was CMV seropositive and was included in the group of 300 or so seropositive cohort members. A peripheral blood sample was collected from each donor, and TCR beta sequencing was performed on peripheral blood mononuclear cells. Genomic DNA extraction from the blood cell samples was performed with the Qiagen DNeasy Blood Extraction Kit. The library was made by the immunoSEQ multiplex PCR assay. A mixture of 60 forward primers for TCR Vbeta segments and 13 reverse primers for TCR Jbeta segments was used in the multiplex PCR. The CDR3 region of rearranged TCR beta genes was amplified from genomic DNA with a multiplex PCR assay. On the Illumina HiSeq System, the amplified TCR beta libraries were sequenced as 87-base-pair reads. The paper's data handling went like this. Across the roughly 670 repertoires, a later analysis counted tens of millions of unique TCR beta chains, 9 million to 14 million of which were shared by at least two donors. Raw reads were error-corrected and collapsed into unique sequences by a nearest-neighbor algorithm in which closely related sequences were merged to remove PCR and sequencing errors. CDR3 sequences were aligned to IMGT reference sequences to assign V, D and J gene segments. For a sequence to be retained, a match of at least six nucleotides to both a V gene segment and a J gene segment was required. Rearrangements were classified as productive when the CDR3 lacked stop codons and remained in frame with V and J, and all other rearrangements were classified as non-productive. CDR3 was defined by IMGT convention, running from the second conserved V-encoded cysteine to the conserved J-encoded phenylalanine. Sequences without an unambiguous match to a single V gene segment were excluded from the earlier analysis of approximately 600 of the donors. An earlier analysis of 550 to 650 of the donors classified V segments as functional when productive rearrangements were above 56.7% and as segregating when the standard deviation between donors was above 5%. A statistical classification framework was built to diagnose cytomegalovirus status from the catalog of TCR beta chain sequences. In a later analysis, TCR nucleotide sequences were compared against IMGT/GENE-DB human TR gene sequences so that V and J genes could be assigned. A later analysis assigned CDR3 sequences and most-parsimonious VDJ recombination scenarios with the TCRdist pipeline. In a later analysis, every TCR beta chain was defined by the combination of its CDR3 amino acid sequence and its V-gene family, and reads without a unique V-gene family were dropped. As a way to deal with suspected cross-contamination and a sequencing artifact, a later analysis dropped 450 to 600 nucleotide sequences that were highly shared and had low generation probability. For each public chain, a later analysis derived a clonal expansion index from normalized ranks of inferred template counts within each repertoire. In a later analysis, generation probabilities were computed with a VDJ recombination model fitted to out-of-frame rearrangements, and the resulting probabilities were checked against IGoR. In a later analysis, TCR-TCR, TCR-HLA and TCR-CMV co-occurrence was scored with hypergeometric tests, and a repertoire-size bias correction was applied to TCR pairs. False discovery rates were estimated in a later analysis by permuting HLA or CMV assignments 20 times. In a later analysis, co-occurring TCRs were grouped with DBSCAN, and TCRdist sequence similarity was added when clustering was performed within HLA-allele-positive subsets. For co-occurrence clustering, repertoires with fewer than 30,000 or more than 120,000 public chains were excluded, along with five repertoires with anomalous nucleotide sharing. Not all clones reach the TCRdb copy of this immuneACCESS table, which keeps in-frame sequences only. Checked studies attribute under half of the gap to unresolved V genes and leave the rest unexplained. The D gene and trimming were derived from the DNA, and the V and J assignments and clone size from that table. Within this sample are about 200,000 clones, with over 9.5% of them counted one time only. About 8% of the sample lies in the top ten.

The sequence was obtained from a man in his fifties or sixties in good health and CMV-seropositive. Sequencing was done on a sample of PBMCs. The sequence joins TRBV5-1 to TRBJ2-7, with a tentative D gene TRBD2 over 6 matching bases. The base sequence is TGCGCCAGCAGCTTAGGCGGGGCCTCCTACGAGCAGTACTTC. Its protein reads: CASSLGGASYEQYF. With the portions outside the CDR3 filled from the reference TRBV5-1 and TRBJ2-7 genes, the complete variable region becomes KAGVTQTPRYLIKTRGQQVTLSCSPISGHRSVSWYQQTPGQGLQFLFEYFSETQRNKGNFPGRFSGRQFSNSRSEMNVSTLELGDSALYLCASSLGGASYEQYFGPGTRLTVT.